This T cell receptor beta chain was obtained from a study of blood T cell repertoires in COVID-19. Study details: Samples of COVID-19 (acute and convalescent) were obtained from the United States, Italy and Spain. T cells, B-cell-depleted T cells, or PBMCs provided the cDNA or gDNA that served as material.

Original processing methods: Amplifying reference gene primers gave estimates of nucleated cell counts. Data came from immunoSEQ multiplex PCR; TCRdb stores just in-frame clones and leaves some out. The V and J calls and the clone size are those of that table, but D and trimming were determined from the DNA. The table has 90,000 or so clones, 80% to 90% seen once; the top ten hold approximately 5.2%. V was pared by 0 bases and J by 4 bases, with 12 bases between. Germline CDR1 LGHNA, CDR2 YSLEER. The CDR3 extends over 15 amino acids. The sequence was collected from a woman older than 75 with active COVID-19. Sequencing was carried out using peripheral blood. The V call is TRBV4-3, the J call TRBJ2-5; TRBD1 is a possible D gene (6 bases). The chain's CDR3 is CASSQELIQGETQYF. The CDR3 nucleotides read TGCGCCAGCAGCCAAGAATTAATACAGGGAGAGACCCAGTACTTC.